A single T cell receptor (beta chain) is shown here with its context. This sample was taken from a study of blood T cell repertoires in COVID-19. This CDR3 region has 11 residues. V lost 5 bases to trimming and J lost 8 bases; unmatched junction nucleotides: 0. Germline CDR1 and CDR2: MGHRA and YSYEKL. Repertoires were generated with immunoSEQ multiplex PCR, while TCRdb's copy carries only in-frame clones and drops some. This sample has around 90,000 clones, with around four fifths found just once. The sequenced sample consisted of peripheral blood. This TCR came from a woman aged 70-85 years with active or convalescent COVID-19. This rearrangement joins TRBV4-1 to TRBJ2-4; 7 bases align to TRBD1. CDR3 protein: CASSDRDIQYF. The CDR3 coding sequence is TGCGCCAGCAGCGACAGGGACATTCAGTACTTC.